The 30 T cell receptor beta chains below were found in one sample sequenced in a study of blood T cell repertoires in COVID-19. TCRdb's table, derived via immunoSEQ multiplex PCR, lists solely in-frame clones and lacks some. The sample lists nearly 250,000 clones, roughly 82% seen once, with roughly 5.2% in the top ten. The specimen was peripheral blood. The receptors were gathered from a woman aged 80 or over with COVID-19, enrolled during active disease.

This clone was counted a single time. The chain uses TRBV5-4 and TRBJ1-6, with TRBD1 matching 9 bases. The CDR3 length is 14 residues. V was clipped by 8 bases and J by 5 bases; unmatched bases: 5. Looked up from germline, CDR1 is SGHNT and CDR2 is YYREEE (reference sequence). The CDR3 region has the DNA TGTGCCAGTTCCGGGACAGGGAATAATTCACCCCTCCACTTT. This sequence encodes CASSGTGNNSPLHF.

The chain is built from TRBV6-5 and TRBJ2-7, with 8 bases aligning to TRBD2. Germline trimming cut 4 bases from V and 6 bases from J; bases unmatched to any gene: 8. The CDR3 covers 14 residues. Germline V gives CDR1 MNHEY, CDR2 SVGAGI. CDR3 DNA: TGTGCCAGCAGTTCCGGGACTAGTTACTCCGAGCAGTACGTC. Translating gives CASSSGTSYSEQYV.

The rearrangement joins TRBV29-1 to TRBJ1-3; no clear D gene. CDR1 and CDR2 (germline): SQVTM, ANQGSEA. V lost 7 bases and J lost 8, with 12 bases in between. CDR3 length equals 11 residues. As DNA, the CDR3 is TGCAGCGCGGTAGTTCGGGACACCATATATTTT. This codes for CSAVVRDTIYF.

About this clone itself: Distinct nucleotide sequences in the sample also encode this CDR3. V usage is TRBV9 and J usage is TRBJ2-2, with 8 bases aligning to TRBD1. The V and J ends lost 4 bases and 2 bases, in that order; junction bases with no gene match: 4. This CDR3 comprises 15 residues. Germline CDR1 SGDLS, CDR2 YYNGEE. CDR3 amino acids: CASSRGQVNTGELFF. The CDR3 DNA reads TGTGCCAGCAGCCGGGGACAGGTTAACACCGGGGAGCTGTTTTTT.

This CDR3 reads CAISEADSYGYTF. The CDR3 nucleotides are TGTGCCATCAGTGAGGCGGACAGCTATGGCTACACCTTC. The chain joins TRBV10-3 to TRBJ1-2, with D possibly TRBD1 on 6 matching bases. V gave up 2 bases and J gave up 4 bases, with 8 bases separating them. CDR3 size: 13 residues. Germline V gene sequence: CDR1 ENHRY, CDR2 SYGVKD.

This sequence joins TRBV13 and TRBJ1-5; possible D gene TRBD1, 6 bases. This CDR3 has 15 residues. Germline V gene sequence: CDR1 PRHDT, CDR2 FYEKMQ (reference sequence). The ends were cut back, 0 bases at V and 4 bases at J, with 10 bases in the middle. The CDR3 loop reads CASSLGRGANQPQHF. The CDR3 DNA reads as TGTGCCAGCAGCTTAGGTCGGGGGGCTAATCAGCCCCAGCATTTT.

The V call is TRBV14, the J call TRBJ2-1; 13 nucleotides line up with TRBD2. Germline V gene lookup returns CDR1 SGHDN and CDR2 FVKESK. The CDR3 contains 18 residues. Trimming at V came to 3 bases and at J to 7 bases, leaving 12 bases not matched to a gene. The CDR3: CASSHLVPGLAGRNEQFF. The CDR3 DNA is TGTGCCAGCAGCCACCTCGTACCGGGACTAGCGGGGCGGAATGAGCAGTTCTTC.

This chain uses TRBV5-1 with TRBJ2-5; TRBD2 agrees at 12 bases. CDR1 SGHRS and CDR2 YFSETQ come from the germline V gene. The CDR3 sequence is 17 residues long. V lost 1 base, J lost 2 bases, and 6 bases stayed unmatched. CDR3 in amino acids: CASSLRSSGGAQETQYF. CDR3 sequence (DNA): TGCGCCAGCAGCTTGAGGTCTAGCGGGGGGGCGCAAGAGACCCAGTACTTC.

The gene calls are TRBV6-5 and TRBJ2-1; TRBD2 matches 8 bases. The CDR3 has 15 amino acids. Germline V CDR1 and CDR2: MNHEY, SVGAGI. V shed 6 bases, J shed 4 bases, and the junction held 8 bases outside the gene matches. DNA for the CDR3: TGTGCCAGCAGACCCAGCGGGGGACCTTACAATGAGCAGTTCTTC. It codes for CASRPSGGPYNEQFF.

About this clone itself: Other DNA sequences in the same sample also yield this CDR3. V usage is TRBV5-1 and J usage is TRBJ1-4, with a possible D match to TRBD1 (5 bases). The germline V gene encodes CDR1 SGHRS and CDR2 YFSETQ. Deletions cut 4 bases from V and 5 bases from J, with 9 bases between. The CDR3 spans 13 residues. DNA of the CDR3: TGCGCCAGCAGCAGAGACAGCAATGAAAAACTGTTTTTT. It translates to CASSRDSNEKLFF.

The rearrangement uses TRBV18 and TRBJ1-2, with 8 bases that match TRBD1. Germline V CDR1 and CDR2: KGHSH, LQKENI. The CDR3 has 14 residues. J was trimmed by 8 bases and V by 1 base; bases with no gene match: 6. The CDR3 here is CASSPRETGVGYTF. The CDR3 DNA reads TGTGCCAGCTCACCACGAGAGACAGGGGTAGGCTACACCTTC.

The chain combines TRBV6-1 with TRBJ2-7, with TRBD1 as a possible D gene (6 bases). The CDR3 totals 15 residues. V shed 3 bases and J shed 0 bases, with 12 bases lying between them. The germline CDR1 and CDR2 sequences are MNHNS and SASEGT. The DNA of the CDR3 is TGTGCCAGCAGTGACAGGGGTTGGGCCTCCTACGAGCAGTACTTC. Protein sequence: CASSDRGWASYEQYF.

The V call is TRBV7-9, the J call TRBJ1-2; D may be TRBD1 (5 bases). V was shortened by 5 bases and J by 8 bases, with 12 bases between the two germline ends. The CDR3 length is 12 residues. From germline, CDR1 is SEHNR and CDR2 FQNEAQ (reference sequence). CDR3 protein: CASSLDIAGYTF. The CDR3 nucleotides are TGTGCCAGCAGCCTGGACATCGCCGGCTACACCTTC.

V and J are TRBV6-6 and TRBJ1-2; TRBD1 aligns across 9 bases. The junction had 3 bases not matched to a gene; V was cut back by 5 bases and J by 8 bases. The germline V gene has CDR1 MNHNY and CDR2 SVGAGI (reference sequence). This CDR3 has 12 amino acids. DNA for the CDR3: TGTGCCAGCAGTGGACAGGGGTTGGGCTACACCTTC. It specifies CASSGQGLGYTF.

The chain uses TRBV7-8 and TRBJ1-6, with D unclear. Trimming took 5 bases from V and 12 from J, leaving 11 bases between them. CDR1 SGHVS and CDR2 FQNEAQ come from the germline V gene. The CDR3 loop spans 12 amino acids. The CDR3 coding sequence is TGTGCCAGCAGCCCGACTACGGAACCCCTCCACTTT. Residues: CASSPTTEPLHF.

The V gene is TRBV9, the J gene TRBJ1-4; weak D call: TRBD1 (6 bases). Germline values: CDR1 SGDLS, CDR2 YYNGEE. V gave up 3 bases and J gave up 5 bases, with 8 bases separating them. The CDR3 length is 13 residues. CDR3 coding DNA: TGTGCCAGCAGCGGAACAGGGAATGAAAAACTGTTTTTT. As protein: CASSGTGNEKLFF.

This chain connects TRBV6-5 to TRBJ1-6, with a weak D call TRBD1 (6 bases). This CDR3 has 15 amino acids. V shed 0 bases and J shed 7 bases, with 10 bases lying between them. CDR1 and CDR2 (germline): MNHEY, SVGAGI. CDR3 sequence reads: CASSYSDSRNSPLHF. The CDR3 nucleotides read TGTGCCAGCAGTTACTCGGACAGTAGGAATTCACCCCTCCACTTT.

This clone was seen a few times. The chain is built from TRBV18 and TRBJ1-3; D ambiguous. The CDR3 runs to 14 residues. CDR1 and CDR2 from the germline V gene are KGHSH and LQKENI. Trimming stripped 5 bases from V and 0 bases from J, with 8 bases between. CDR3 in DNA: TGTGCCAGCTCAGATGGGAGCTCTGGAAACACCATATATTTT. It codes for CASSDGSSGNTIYF.

The gene calls are TRBV19 and TRBJ2-5; 11 nucleotides agree with TRBD2. The CDR3 consists of 15 residues. Germline CDR1 and CDR2: LNHDA and SQIVND (reference sequence). The V gene end was trimmed by 6 bases and the J gene end by 5 bases; junction bases not matched to a gene: 8. In nucleotides, the CDR3 is TGTGCCAGTAGAACTACTAGCGGGAGTCGGGAGACCCAGTACTTC. Translating it yields CASRTTSGSRETQYF.

This clone appeared a few times. The chain links TRBV7-2 to TRBJ1-3, with 7 positions matching TRBD1. The junction had 6 bases not matched to a gene; V was cut back by 1 base and J by 6 bases. The CDR3 consists of 15 residues. Looked up from germline, CDR1 is SGHTA and CDR2 is FQGNSA. Here the CDR3 reads CASSLEGTVANTIYF. Written as DNA, the CDR3 is TGTGCCAGCAGCTTAGAAGGGACAGTAGCAAACACCATATATTTT. The variable domain in full, with the rest retrieved from reference TRBV7-2 and TRBJ1-3, is GAGVSQSPSNKVTEKGKDVELRCDPISGHTALYWYRQSLGQGLEFLIYFQGNSAPDKSGLPSDRFSAERTGGSVSTLTIQRTQQEDSAVYLCASSLEGTVANTIYFGEGSWLTVV.

The V gene is TRBV3-1 (or the pseudogene TRBV3-2), the J gene TRBJ1-4; TRBD1 aligns across 7 bases. Trimming took 0 bases from V and 4 from J; bases not matched to a gene: 5. The germline V gene encodes CDR1 LGHDT and CDR2 YNNKEL (reference sequence). This CDR3 comprises 16 residues. The CDR3 nucleotides read TGTGCCAGCAGCCAAGATCTGAACAGGGGTAATGAAAAACTGTTTTTT. Translation gives CASSQDLNRGNEKLFF.

This clone came up a few times. The V call is TRBV28, the J call TRBJ1-5; 7 nucleotides line up with TRBD1. J gave up 7 bases and V 6 bases, and 9 bases lay outside the gene matches. This CDR3 has 14 residues. In germline, CDR1 is MDHEN, CDR2 SYDVKM. DNA for the CDR3: TGTGCCAGCAGCTCTACAGGGGCAAGGCAGCCCCAGCATTTT. Amino acid sequence: CASSSTGARQPQHF.

This clone has more than one count but fewer than ten. The chain carries TRBV7-2 and TRBJ2-7; 9 nucleotides agree with TRBD1. The germline gives CDR1 SGHTA, CDR2 FQGNSA. The CDR3 has 15 residues. V lost 3 bases to trimming and J lost 5 bases; unmatched junction nucleotides: 8. This CDR3 reads CASSLGTGSSHEQYV. CDR3 in DNA: TGTGCCAGCAGCTTGGGGACAGGGAGTTCCCACGAGCAGTACGTC.

This clone appeared a single time. The rearrangement joins TRBV18 to TRBJ1-1, with D perhaps TRBD1 (6 bases). Germline CDR1 and CDR2: KGHSH and LQKENI. The CDR3 has 14 amino acids. Trimming left V 3 bases short and J 3 bases short, with 11 bases between. The CDR3 loop is CASSPRTEHTEAFF. The CDR3 DNA reads as TGTGCCAGCTCACCTCGGACAGAGCACACTGAAGCTTTCTTT.

The genes are TRBV2 and TRBJ1-1; no firm D call. Germline assignment: CDR1 SNHLY and CDR2 FYNNEI. Trimming took 7 bases from V and 2 from J, leaving 11 bases between them. The CDR3 sequence is 13 residues long. DNA for the CDR3: TGTGCCAGCACCCAAACTTCTAACACTGAAGCTTTCTTT. It yields the protein CASTQTSNTEAFF.

The V gene is TRBV5-1, the J gene TRBJ1-4; TRBD1 might be the D (5 bases). V was cut by 4 bases and J by 2 bases, with 12 bases left in between. CDR3 size: 15 residues. Germline V gene data show CDR1 as SGHRS and CDR2 as YFSETQ. The chain's CDR3 is CASSPSGGTNEKLFF. DNA of the CDR3: TGCGCCAGCAGCCCCTCCGGGGGGACTAATGAAAAACTGTTTTTT.

This chain links TRBV11-2 with TRBJ1-3; D ambiguous. Germline V gene data show CDR1 as SGHAT and CDR2 as FQNNGV. Trimming pared 5 bases from V and 4 bases from J, leaving 6 bases between. The CDR3 is 12 residues long. The CDR3 sequence is CASSLQGNTIYF. The CDR3 bases are TGTGCCAGCAGCCTACAGGGAAACACCATATATTTT. Supplemented by reference TRBV11-2 and TRBJ1-3, the full variable domain reads EAGVAQSPRYKIIEKRQSVAFWCNPISGHATLYWYQQILGQGPKLLIQFQNNGVVDDSQLPKDRFSAERLKGVDSTLKIQPAKLEDSAVYLCASSLQGNTIYFGEGSWLTVV.

The CDR3 nucleotides are TGTGCCATCAGTGATCGGACAGATTTTTACAATGAGCAGTTCTTC. Translated: CAISDRTDFYNEQFF. The gene calls are TRBV10-3 and TRBJ2-1; D is possibly TRBD1 (6 bases). Trimming cost V 3 bases and J 4 bases, with 13 bases left between them. The CDR3 contains 15 residues. Germline CDR1 reads ENHRY; CDR2 reads SYGVKD.

The sample holds one count of this clone. This chain joins TRBV18 and TRBJ1-1, with 7 bases matching TRBD1. The CDR3 has 13 residues. CDR1 and CDR2 from the germline V gene are KGHSH and LQKENI. Trimming took 3 bases from V and 8 from J; bases not matched to a gene: 6. The CDR3 DNA sequence: TGTGCCAGCTCACCGGGACAGCCTAAAGAAGCTTTCTTT. This sequence encodes CASSPGQPKEAFF.

A few counts support this clone. The CDR3: CASSPRGGSNTEAFF. The CDR3 DNA reads TGTGCCAGTAGTCCCCGAGGGGGTTCGAACACTGAAGCTTTCTTT. The genes are TRBV19 and TRBJ1-1; the D gene is possibly TRBD1 (6 bases). This CDR3 has 15 amino acids. With 5 bases removed from V and 1 base from J, the gap between germline ends came to 14 bases. Germline CDR1 and CDR2: LNHDA and SQIVND (reference sequence).